This is a list of T cell receptor beta chains from one sample in a study of blood T cell repertoires in COVID-19. Generated by immunoSEQ multiplex PCR, the TCRdb table keeps only in-frame clones and is missing some. The table records 150,000 to 200,000 clones, approximately 83% of them present only once. Sample: PBMCs or T cells enriched from blood (not recorded which). All receptors derive from a man between 65 and 85 years old who had been exposed to COVID-19. Both conserved end residues are part of each CDR3. D genes are given only for firm matches. Clone size is shown for a subset of rows, as once, few, many or a class of expanded clone.

v_gene	j_gene	abundance	d_gene	CDR3aa	CDR3nt
TRBV28	TRBJ2-2	-	TRBD2	CASLRTSGNTGELFF	TGTGCCAGCCTTAGGACTAGCGGGAACACCGGGGAGCTGTTTTTT
TRBV19	TRBJ1-2	-	-	CASSGQLNYGYTF	TGTGCCAGTAGCGGACAGCTTAACTATGGCTACACCTTC
TRBV7-3	TRBJ1-2	-	TRBD1	CASSDRTGSGYTF	TGTGCCAGCAGCGACCGGACAGGTAGTGGCTACACCTTC
TRBV19	TRBJ2-1	-	-	CASSTPRAGSYNEQFF	TGTGCCAGTAGTACGCCCCGCGCGGGGAGCTACAATGAGCAGTTCTTC
TRBV13	TRBJ2-7	once	TRBD1	CASRQGAQGYYEQYF	TGTGCCAGCCGGCAGGGGGCCCAAGGTTACTACGAGCAGTACTTC
TRBV27	TRBJ2-7	-	TRBD1	CASSFAGRGNRFLEQYF	TGTGCCAGCAGTTTTGCGGGCAGGGGGAATCGTTTTCTGGAGCAGTACTTC
TRBV29-1	TRBJ1-2	-	TRBD1	CSVEDITLQGAKGYTF	TGCAGCGTTGAAGATATTACCCTACAGGGGGCAAAGGGCTACACCTTC
TRBV3-1/TRBV3-2	TRBJ2-7	-	-	CASSQDLGLARQYF	TGTGCCAGCAGCCAAGATCTCGGGCTAGCGAGGCAGTACTTC
TRBV7-2	TRBJ1-2	-	TRBD1	CASSVTGMYGYTF	TGTGCCAGCAGCGTGACAGGGATGTACGGCTACACCTTC
TRBV27	TRBJ2-1	-	TRBD1	CASSPAGTGSNEQFF	TGTGCCAGCAGTCCGGCCGGGACAGGGTCGAATGAGCAGTTCTTC
TRBV3-1/TRBV3-2	TRBJ2-3	-	-	CASSQRDTQYF	TGTGCCAGCAGCCAGAGGGATACGCAGTATTTT
TRBV2	TRBJ2-5	-	TRBD1	CASSVQVTGKETQYF	TGTGCCAGCAGTGTTCAAGTGACAGGGAAAGAGACCCAGTACTTC
TRBV2	TRBJ1-2	once	-	CASTLWAGYTF	TGTGCCAGCACCTTGTGGGCTGGCTACACCTTC
TRBV19	TRBJ1-1	few	TRBD1	CASRSGQGDTEAFF	TGTGCCAGTAGATCCGGACAGGGGGACACTGAAGCTTTCTTT
TRBV27	TRBJ2-7	-	-	CASSLYDGHSYEQYF	TGTGCCAGCAGTTTATACGACGGACACTCCTACGAGCAGTACTTC
TRBV6-5	TRBJ1-2	-	TRBD1	CASNLRGTGGYGYTF	TGTGCCAGCAACCTACGGGGGACAGGAGGCTATGGCTACACCTTC
TRBV18	TRBJ2-7	-	TRBD1	CASSPPTGGGEQYF	TGTGCCAGCTCACCACCAACAGGGGGAGGCGAGCAGTACTTC
TRBV28	TRBJ2-7	-	-	CASSLAGYEQYF	TGTGCCAGCAGCCTAGCCGGTTACGAGCAGTACTTC
TRBV6-5	TRBJ1-1	-	TRBD1	CASSSDRVNTEAFF	TGTGCCAGCAGTTCCGACAGGGTAAACACTGAAGCTTTCTTT
TRBV5-4	TRBJ1-2	-	TRBD1	CASSLQGGVGYTF	TGTGCCAGCAGCCTACAGGGGGGGGTCGGCTACACCTTC
TRBV30	TRBJ1-4	-	TRBD1	CAWRGRGQEKLFF	TGTGCCTGGAGGGGCAGGGGGCAGGAAAAACTGTTTTTT
TRBV27	TRBJ1-2	-	TRBD1	CASSLDRGIYGYTF	TGTGCCAGCAGTTTAGACAGGGGGATCTATGGCTACACCTTC
TRBV5-5	TRBJ1-1	-	TRBD1	CASSQGQVQHTEAFF	TGTGCCAGCAGCCAGGGACAGGTCCAACACACTGAAGCTTTCTTT
TRBV19	TRBJ1-1	-	-	CASSPGGNTEAFF	TGTGCCAGTAGTCCGGGTGGGAACACTGAAGCTTTCTTT
TRBV24-1	TRBJ1-2	-	-	CATSDSSYGYTF	TGTGCCACCAGTGACAGTTCCTATGGCTACACCTTC
TRBV19	TRBJ2-5	-	-	CASSIGQAKTQYF	TGTGCCAGTAGTATAGGACAGGCCAAGACCCAGTACTTC
TRBV11-3	TRBJ1-1	-	TRBD1	CASSSTGAEAFF	TGTGCCAGCAGCTCGACAGGGGCTGAAGCTTTCTTT
TRBV5-6	TRBJ2-2	-	TRBD2	CASSLALREATGELFF	TGTGCCAGCAGCTTGGCGTTGCGGGAGGCAACCGGGGAGCTGTTTTTT
TRBV3-1/TRBV3-2	TRBJ1-2	-	-	CASSQVGAFYGYTF	TGTGCCAGCAGCCAAGTGGGGGCTTTCTATGGCTACACCTTC
TRBV2	TRBJ1-1	-	-	CASTSVGGRTEAFF	TGTGCCAGCACCTCCGTCGGGGGGCGGACTGAAGCTTTCTTT
TRBV19	TRBJ1-2	-	-	CASSSWTDDGYTF	TGTGCCAGTAGTAGCTGGACAGATGATGGCTACACCTTC
TRBV18	TRBJ2-3	-	TRBD2	CASSPTSGTDTQYF	TGTGCCAGCTCACCTACTAGCGGAACAGATACGCAGTATTTT
TRBV7-2	TRBJ1-6	-	-	CASSFGSAANSPLHF	TGTGCCAGCAGCTTCGGCAGCGCGGCGAATTCACCCCTCCACTTT
TRBV7-2	TRBJ2-3	once	-	CASSLSRTDTDTQYF	TGTGCCAGCAGCTTAAGCCGGACAGACACAGATACGCAGTATTTT
TRBV6-1	TRBJ2-7	-	TRBD2	CASSEVPLAGDLPYEQYF	TGTGCCAGCAGTGAAGTCCCCCTAGCGGGGGATCTACCCTACGAGCAGTACTTC
TRBV28	TRBJ2-2	-	-	CASRPGQGQAGGPGGELFF	TGTGCCAGCAGGCCGGGACAGGGTCAAGCGGGAGGGCCCGGCGGGGAGCTGTTTTTT
TRBV28	TRBJ1-2	-	-	CATQAGGYTF	TGTGCCACCCAAGCGGGTGGCTACACCTTC
TRBV11-3	TRBJ2-1	-	-	CASSLGRGSYNEQFF	TGTGCCAGCAGCTTAGGGCGGGGTTCCTACAATGAGCAGTTCTTC
TRBV12-3/TRBV12-4	TRBJ2-5	-	TRBD1	CASRGTGQETQYF	TGTGCCAGCAGGGGGACAGGGCAAGAGACCCAGTACTTC
TRBV3-1/TRBV3-2	TRBJ1-1	-	-	CASSPGQQGEAFF	TGTGCCAGCAGCCCTGGACAGCAGGGTGAAGCTTTCTTT
TRBV12-5	TRBJ2-7	few	-	CASGWQGISTYEQYF	TGTGCTAGTGGTTGGCAGGGGATATCAACCTACGAGCAGTACTTC
TRBV5-1	TRBJ2-2	-	-	CASSQAGTGELFF	TGCGCCAGCAGCCAGGCGGGGACCGGGGAGCTGTTTTTT
TRBV7-2	TRBJ1-1	-	-	CASSLIGRAGTEAFF	TGTGCCAGCAGCTTAATTGGACGAGCGGGGACTGAAGCTTTCTTT
TRBV18	TRBJ2-5	-	-	CASSGNLAETQYF	TGTGCCAGCTCCGGGAACCTCGCAGAGACCCAGTACTTC
TRBV4-2	TRBJ2-1	-	-	CASSQDPLAYYNEQFF	TGTGCCAGCAGCCAAGATCCGCTAGCGTACTACAATGAGCAGTTCTTC
TRBV6-5	TRBJ1-3	-	-	CASRLGGASGNTIYF	TGTGCCAGCCGTCTCGGGGGGGCCTCTGGAAACACCATATATTTT
TRBV14	TRBJ2-2	-	-	CASSQVGGNTGELFF	TGTGCCAGCAGCCAAGTAGGGGGAAACACCGGGGAGCTGTTTTTT
TRBV9	TRBJ1-5	-	TRBD1	CASSPTGQSNQPQHF	TGTGCCAGCAGCCCCACGGGACAGTCAAATCAGCCCCAGCATTTT
TRBV28	TRBJ1-2	-	-	CASSWMKGQHYGYTF	TGTGCCAGCAGTTGGATGAAGGGACAACACTATGGCTACACCTTC
TRBV18	TRBJ2-2	-	-	CASSPSPQGPGELFF	TGTGCCAGCTCACCTTCTCCACAGGGTCCCGGGGAGCTGTTTTTT